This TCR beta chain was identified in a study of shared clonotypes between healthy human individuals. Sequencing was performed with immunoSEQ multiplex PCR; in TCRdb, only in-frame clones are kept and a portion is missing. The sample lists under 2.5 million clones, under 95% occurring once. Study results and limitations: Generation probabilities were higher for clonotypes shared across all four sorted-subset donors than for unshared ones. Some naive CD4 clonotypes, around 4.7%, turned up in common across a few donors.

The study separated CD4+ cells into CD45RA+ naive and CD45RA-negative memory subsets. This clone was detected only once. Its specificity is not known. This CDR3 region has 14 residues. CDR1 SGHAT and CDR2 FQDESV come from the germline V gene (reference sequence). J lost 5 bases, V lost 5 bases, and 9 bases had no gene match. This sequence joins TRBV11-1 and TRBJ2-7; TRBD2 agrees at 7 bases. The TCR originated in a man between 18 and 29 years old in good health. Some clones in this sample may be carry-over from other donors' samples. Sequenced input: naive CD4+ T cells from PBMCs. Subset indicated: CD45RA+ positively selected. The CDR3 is CASSPRGLMDEQYF. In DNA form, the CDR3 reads TGTGCCAGCAGCCCTCGGGGACTAATGGACGAGCAGTACTTC. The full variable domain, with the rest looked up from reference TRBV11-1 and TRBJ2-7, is EAEVAQSPRYKITEKSQAVAFWCDPISGHATLYWYRQILGQGPELLVQFQDESVVDDSQLPKDRFSAERLKGVDSTLKIQPAELGDSAMYLCASSPRGLMDEQYFGPGTRLTVT.